These 3 T cell receptor beta chains were sequenced from one sample in a study of beta chain features in type 1 diabetes. Expressed TCRB transcripts were sequenced because the entire RNA isolate underwent reverse transcription. The assay was immunoSEQ multiplex PCR, and TCRdb's table has in-frame clones only and misses some. The table includes some 240,000 clones, 16% detected once. For these TCRs, the target antigens are not known. Study-wide results and caveats: The study found moderately but significantly shorter TCRB CDR3s in all four CD4+ subsets of Type 1 diabetes patients.

Sequencing used naive CD4+ T cells from blood. These receptors were taken from a man aged 25 to 40 with type 1 diabetes.

This clone was counted a few times. The chain employs TRBV30 and TRBJ2-4; 7 positions match TRBD2. The CDR3 is 15 amino acids. V trimming: 0 bases; J trimming: 0 bases; junction bases outside the gene matches: 2. The germline gives CDR1 GTSNPN, CDR2 SVGIG (reference sequence). CDR3 protein: CAWSVRGVAKNIQYF. As DNA, the CDR3 is TGTGCCTGGAGTGTCCGGGGGGTAGCCAAAAACATTCAGTACTTC.

The chain recombines TRBV6-6 with TRBJ2-7; D is unclear. With 0 bases removed from V and 7 bases from J, the gap between germline ends came to 10 bases. CDR1 is MNHNY, CDR2 SVGAGI, per germline (reference sequence). The CDR3 is 13 residues long. In DNA form, the CDR3 reads TGTGCCAGCAGTTACTCCCCTCCTGGGGAGCAGTACTTC. As protein: CASSYSPPGEQYF.

This clone has a handful of counts. This chain connects TRBV4-2 to TRBJ2-4, with D possibly being TRBD2 (7 bases). The CDR3 has 15 residues. Germline V gives CDR1 LGHNA, CDR2 YNFKEQ. With 1 base removed from V and 7 bases from J, the gap between germline ends came to 14 bases. CDR3 in DNA: TGTGCCAGCAGCCAAGGCGGGGGCTCGGCGAACATTCAGTACTTC. Translation gives CASSQGGGSANIQYF.